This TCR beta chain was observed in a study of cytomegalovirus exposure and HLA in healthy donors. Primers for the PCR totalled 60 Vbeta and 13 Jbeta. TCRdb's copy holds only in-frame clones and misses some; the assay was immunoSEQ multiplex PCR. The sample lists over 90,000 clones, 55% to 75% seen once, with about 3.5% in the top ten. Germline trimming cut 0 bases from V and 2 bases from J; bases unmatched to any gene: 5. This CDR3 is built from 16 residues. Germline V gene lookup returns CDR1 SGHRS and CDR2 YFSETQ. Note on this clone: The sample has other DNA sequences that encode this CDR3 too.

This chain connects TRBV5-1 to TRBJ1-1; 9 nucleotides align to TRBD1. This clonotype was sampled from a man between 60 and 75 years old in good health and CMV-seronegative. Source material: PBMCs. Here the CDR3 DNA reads TGCGCCAGCAGCTTGGGGGGGACAGGGAGAAACACTGAAGCTTTCTTT. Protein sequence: CASSLGGTGRNTEAFF.